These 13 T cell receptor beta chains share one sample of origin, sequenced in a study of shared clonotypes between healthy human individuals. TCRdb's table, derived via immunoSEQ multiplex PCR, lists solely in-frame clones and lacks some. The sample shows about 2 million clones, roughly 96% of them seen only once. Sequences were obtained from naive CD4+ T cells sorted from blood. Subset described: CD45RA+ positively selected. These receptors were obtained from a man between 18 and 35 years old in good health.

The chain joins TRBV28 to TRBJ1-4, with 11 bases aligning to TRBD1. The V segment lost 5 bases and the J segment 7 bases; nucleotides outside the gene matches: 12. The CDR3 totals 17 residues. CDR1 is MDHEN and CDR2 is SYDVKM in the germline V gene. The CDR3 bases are TGTGCCAGCAGTATAGCGGGGGTGGACAGGGGGCTTGAAAAACTGTTTTTT. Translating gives CASSIAGVDRGLEKLFF.

The CDR3 here is CASSEQGTGNEKLFF. CDR3 coding DNA: TGTGCCAGCAGTGAACAGGGGACAGGCAATGAAAAACTGTTTTTT. J is TRBJ1-4 and V is TRBV6-1; 8 bases agree with TRBD1. The germline gives CDR1 MNHNS, CDR2 SASEGT. Trimming removed 2 bases from V and 5 bases from J; junction bases left unmatched: 4. This CDR3 comprises 15 residues.

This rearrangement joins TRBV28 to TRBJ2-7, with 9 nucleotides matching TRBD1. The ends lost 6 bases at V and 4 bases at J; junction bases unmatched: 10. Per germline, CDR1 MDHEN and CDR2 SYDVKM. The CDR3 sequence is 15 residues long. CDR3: CASSRSGQGLYEQYF. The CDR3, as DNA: TGTGCCAGCAGCCGATCGGGACAGGGCCTATACGAGCAGTACTTC.

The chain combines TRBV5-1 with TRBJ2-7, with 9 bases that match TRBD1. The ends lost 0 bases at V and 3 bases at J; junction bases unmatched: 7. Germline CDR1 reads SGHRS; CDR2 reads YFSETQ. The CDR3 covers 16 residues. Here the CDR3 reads CASSLGSPTGGYEQYF. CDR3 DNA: TGCGCCAGCAGCTTGGGGTCCCCGACAGGGGGCTACGAGCAGTACTTC.

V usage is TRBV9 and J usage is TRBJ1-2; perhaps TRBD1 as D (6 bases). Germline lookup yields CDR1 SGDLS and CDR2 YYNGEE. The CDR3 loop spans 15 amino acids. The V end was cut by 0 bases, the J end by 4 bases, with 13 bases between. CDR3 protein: CASSVAEPRGYGYTF. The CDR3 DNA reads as TGTGCCAGCAGCGTAGCTGAACCCAGGGGCTATGGCTACACCTTC.

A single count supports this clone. CDR3 in amino acids: CATRLAGAQETQYF. CDR3 bases: TGTGCCACCCGACTAGCGGGGGCCCAAGAGACCCAGTACTTC. This chain connects TRBV10-3 to TRBJ2-5, with 12 bases fitting TRBD2. Germline loops: CDR1 ENHRY, CDR2 SYGVKD. CDR3 length equals 14 residues. V lost 10 bases and J lost 1; bases outside the gene matches: 4.

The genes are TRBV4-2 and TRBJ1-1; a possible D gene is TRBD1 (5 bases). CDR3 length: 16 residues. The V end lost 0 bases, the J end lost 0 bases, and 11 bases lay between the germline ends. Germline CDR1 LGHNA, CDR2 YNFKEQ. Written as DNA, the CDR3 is TGTGCCAGCAGCCAAGATCTGACAGTCTTGAACACTGAAGCTTTCTTT. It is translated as CASSQDLTVLNTEAFF.

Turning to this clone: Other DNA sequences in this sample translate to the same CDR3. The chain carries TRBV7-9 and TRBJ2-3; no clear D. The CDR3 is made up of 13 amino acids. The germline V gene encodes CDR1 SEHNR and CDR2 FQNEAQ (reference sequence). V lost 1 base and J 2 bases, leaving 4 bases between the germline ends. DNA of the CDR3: TGTGCCAGCAGCTTAGGTATCACAGATACGCAGTATTTT. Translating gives CASSLGITDTQYF.

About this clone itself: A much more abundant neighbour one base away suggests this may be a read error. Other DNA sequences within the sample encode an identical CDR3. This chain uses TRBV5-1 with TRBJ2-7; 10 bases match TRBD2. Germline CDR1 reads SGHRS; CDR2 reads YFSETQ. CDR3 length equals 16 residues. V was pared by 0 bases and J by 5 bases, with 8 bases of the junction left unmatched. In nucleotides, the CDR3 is TGCGCCAGCAGCTTGGTCCATGTAGCGGGGGGTCACGAGCAGTACTTC. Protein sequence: CASSLVHVAGGHEQYF. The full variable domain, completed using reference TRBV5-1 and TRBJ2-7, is KAGVTQTPRYLIKTRGQQVTLSCSPISGHRSVSWYQQTPGQGLQFLFEYFSETQRNKGNFPGRFSGRQFSNSRSEMNVSTLELGDSALYLCASSLVHVAGGHEQYFGPGTRLTVT.

CDR3 DNA sequence: TGTGCCAGCAGCTTGCCGGCAGGGGGCGCGGGGACTGAAGCTTTCTTT. The encoded protein is CASSLPAGGAGTEAFF. J is TRBJ1-1 and V is TRBV5-4, with 8 bases fitting TRBD1. Losses at the gene ends were 1 base for V and 5 bases for J; bases not matched to a gene: 10. Germline CDR1 reads SGHNT; CDR2 reads YYREEE (reference sequence). The CDR3 is made up of 16 amino acids.

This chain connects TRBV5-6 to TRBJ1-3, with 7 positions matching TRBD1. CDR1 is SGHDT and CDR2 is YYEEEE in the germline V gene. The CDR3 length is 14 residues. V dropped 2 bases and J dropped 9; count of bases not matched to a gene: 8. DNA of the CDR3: TGTGCCAGCAGCTTCGGGACAGTAGGGACCACCATATATTTT. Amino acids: CASSFGTVGTTIYF.

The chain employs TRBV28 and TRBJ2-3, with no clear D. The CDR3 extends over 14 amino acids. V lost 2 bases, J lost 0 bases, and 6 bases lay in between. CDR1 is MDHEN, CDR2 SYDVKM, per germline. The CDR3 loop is CASSLPQSTDTQYF. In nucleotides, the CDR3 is TGTGCCAGCAGTTTACCACAGAGCACAGATACGCAGTATTTT.

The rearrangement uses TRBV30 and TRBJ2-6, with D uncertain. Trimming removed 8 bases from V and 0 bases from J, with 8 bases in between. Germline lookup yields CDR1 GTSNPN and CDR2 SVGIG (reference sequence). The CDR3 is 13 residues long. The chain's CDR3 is CAVDSSGANVLTF. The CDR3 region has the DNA TGTGCCGTTGATTCCTCTGGGGCCAACGTCCTGACTTTC. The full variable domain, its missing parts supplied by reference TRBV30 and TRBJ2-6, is SQTIHQWPATLVQPVGSPLSLECTVEGTSNPNLYWYRQAAGRGLQLLFYSVGIGQISSEVPQNLSASRPQDRQFILSSKKLLLSDSGFYLCAVDSSGANVLTFGAGSRLTVL.